This T cell receptor (beta chain) was retrieved from a study of control samples from healthy donors and cancer patients. V lost 7 bases and J 2 bases, leaving 18 bases between the germline ends. The CDR3 consists of 16 residues. The germline CDR1 and CDR2 sequences are MDHEN and SYDVKM. TCRdb's copy holds only in-frame clones and misses some; the assay was immunoSEQ multiplex PCR. The data contain 75,000 to 100,000 clones, roughly 90% of them singletons. This TCR was recovered from a man between 45 and 60 years old in good health. The chain recombines TRBV28 with TRBJ1-5; D call uncertain. Sequenced material: blood. The CDR3 bases are TGTGCCAGCACCGCGCAAAGGGTAATGGGCAATCAGCCCCAGCATTTT. Residues: CASTAQRVMGNQPQHF.